This T cell receptor (beta chain) was recovered during a study of T cells after yellow fever vaccination. Production of TCR cDNA was by 5'RACE template switching, which also added a universal primer site and UMIs. From the 5' RACE reads, TCRdb called clonotypes with MiXCR, one entry per CDR3 protein. The repertoire holds some 550,000 distinct CDR3 sequences, with less than 20% as singletons. Study-wide findings and caveats: FACS-sorted repertoires could harbor abundant contaminating bulk-population clonotypes. Post-booster repertoires again held most primary-vaccination clones (approximately 96% CD4, 88% CD8).

This clonotype occurred once. The antigen remains unidentified. The CDR3 loop spans 12 amino acids. Germline V CDR1 and CDR2: SQVTM, ANQGSEA. Deletions cut 7 bases from V and 4 bases from J, with 13 bases between. V is TRBV29-1 and J is TRBJ2-5, with D possibly matching TRBD1 (6 bases). The sample in question was PBMCs, obtained 15 days after the yellow fever booster vaccination. The source of this sequence is a young man who received the YFV17D yellow fever vaccine. CDR3 coding DNA: TGCAGCGGAAGACAGGTGGGAGAGACCCAGTACTTC. Its translation: CSGRQVGETQYF.